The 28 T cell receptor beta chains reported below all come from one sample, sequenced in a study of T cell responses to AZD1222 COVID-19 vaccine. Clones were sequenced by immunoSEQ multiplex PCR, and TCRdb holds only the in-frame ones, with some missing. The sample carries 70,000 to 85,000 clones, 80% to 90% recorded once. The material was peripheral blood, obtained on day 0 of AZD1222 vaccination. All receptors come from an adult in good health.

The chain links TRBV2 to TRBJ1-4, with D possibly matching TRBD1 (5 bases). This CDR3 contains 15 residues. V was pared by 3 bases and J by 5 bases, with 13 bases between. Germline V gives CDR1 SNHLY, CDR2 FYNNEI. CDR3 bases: TGTGCCAGCAGTGAGTTTCGGCCAGGGAATGAAAAACTGTTTTTT. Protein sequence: CASSEFRPGNEKLFF. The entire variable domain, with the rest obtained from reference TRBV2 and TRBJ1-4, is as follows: EPEVTQTPSHQVTQMGQEVILRCVPISNHLYFYWYRQILGQKVEFLVSFYNNEISEKSEIFDDQFSVERPDGSNFTLKIRSTKLEDSAMYFCASSEFRPGNEKLFFGSGTQLSVL.

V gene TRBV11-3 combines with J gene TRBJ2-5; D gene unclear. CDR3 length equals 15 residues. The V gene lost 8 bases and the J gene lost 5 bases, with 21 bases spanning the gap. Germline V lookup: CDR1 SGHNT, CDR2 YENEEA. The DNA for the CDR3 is TGTGCCAGCCAGGCCAGGAGCGTGAGTGGGGAGACCCAGTACTTC. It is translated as CASQARSVSGETQYF.

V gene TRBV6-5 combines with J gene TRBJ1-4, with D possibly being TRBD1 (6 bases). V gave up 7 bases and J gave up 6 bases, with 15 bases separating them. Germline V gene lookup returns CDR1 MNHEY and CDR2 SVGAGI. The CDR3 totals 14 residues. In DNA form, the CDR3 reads TGTGCCAGCACCTCCCGGACAGTTGATGAAAAACTGTTTTTT. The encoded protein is CASTSRTVDEKLFF.

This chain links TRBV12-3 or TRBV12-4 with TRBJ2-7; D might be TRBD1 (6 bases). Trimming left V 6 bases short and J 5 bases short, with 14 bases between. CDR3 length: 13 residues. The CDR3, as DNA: TGTGCCAGCAGATCCCAGGGGTCCCACGAGCAGTACTTC. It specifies CASRSQGSHEQYF.

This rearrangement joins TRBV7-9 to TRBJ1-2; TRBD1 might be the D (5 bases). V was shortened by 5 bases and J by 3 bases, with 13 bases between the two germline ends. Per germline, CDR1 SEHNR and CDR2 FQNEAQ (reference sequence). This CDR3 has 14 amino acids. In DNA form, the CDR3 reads TGTGCCAGCAGCCGACCGGGGCTGGACTATGGCTACACCTTC. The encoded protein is CASSRPGLDYGYTF.

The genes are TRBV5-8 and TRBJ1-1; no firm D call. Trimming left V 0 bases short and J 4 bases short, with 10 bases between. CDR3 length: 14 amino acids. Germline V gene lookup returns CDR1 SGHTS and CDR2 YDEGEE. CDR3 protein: CASSLGLTVTEAFF. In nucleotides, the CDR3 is TGTGCCAGCAGCTTGGGACTGACGGTCACTGAAGCTTTCTTT.

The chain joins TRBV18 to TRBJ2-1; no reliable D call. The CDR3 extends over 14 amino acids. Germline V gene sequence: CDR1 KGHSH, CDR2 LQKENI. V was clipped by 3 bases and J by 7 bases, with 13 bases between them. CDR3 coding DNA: TGTGCCAGCTCACCGACGGACCTATCAAATGAGCAGTTCTTC. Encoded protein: CASSPTDLSNEQFF.

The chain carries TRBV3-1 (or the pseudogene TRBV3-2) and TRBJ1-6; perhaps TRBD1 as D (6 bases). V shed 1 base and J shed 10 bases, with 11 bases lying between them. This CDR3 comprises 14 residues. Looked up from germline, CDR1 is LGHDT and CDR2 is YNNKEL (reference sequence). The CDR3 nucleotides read TGTGCCAGCAGCCAAGTGGCAGGGGAGTCACCCCTCCACTTT. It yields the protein CASSQVAGESPLHF.

Written as DNA, the CDR3 is TGTGCCAGCAGCTTAACAGGGAGTAGGGGCTACACCTTC. Translated, it gives CASSLTGSRGYTF. This rearrangement joins TRBV7-9 to TRBJ1-2; D may be TRBD1 (6 bases). Between the trimmed V and J ends, which lost 2 bases and 8 bases, there was a span of 12 bases. This CDR3 is built from 13 residues. The germline V gene has CDR1 SEHNR and CDR2 FQNEAQ (reference sequence).

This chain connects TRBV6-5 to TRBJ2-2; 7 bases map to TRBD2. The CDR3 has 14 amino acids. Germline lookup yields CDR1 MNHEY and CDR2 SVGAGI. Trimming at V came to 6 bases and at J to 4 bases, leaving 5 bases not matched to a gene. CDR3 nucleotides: TGTGCCAGCAGCGGCGGGAGAGTCACCGGGGAGCTGTTTTTT. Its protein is CASSGGRVTGELFF.

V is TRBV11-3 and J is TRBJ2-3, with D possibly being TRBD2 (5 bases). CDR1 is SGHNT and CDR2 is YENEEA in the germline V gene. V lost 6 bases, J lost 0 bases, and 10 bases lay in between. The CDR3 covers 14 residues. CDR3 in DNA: TGTGCCAGCAGTCCGGGAAGTAGCACAGATACGCAGTATTTT. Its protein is CASSPGSSTDTQYF.

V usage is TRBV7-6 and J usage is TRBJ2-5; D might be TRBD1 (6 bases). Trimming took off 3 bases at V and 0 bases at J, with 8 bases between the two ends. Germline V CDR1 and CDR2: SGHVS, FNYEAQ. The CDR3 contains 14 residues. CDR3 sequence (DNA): TGTGCCAGCAGCTTGGACAGATACCAAGAGACCCAGTACTTC. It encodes CASSLDRYQETQYF.

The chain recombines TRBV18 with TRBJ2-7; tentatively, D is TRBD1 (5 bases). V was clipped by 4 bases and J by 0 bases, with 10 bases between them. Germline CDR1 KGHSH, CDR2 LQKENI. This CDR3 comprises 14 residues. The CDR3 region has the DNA TGTGCCAGCTCACTGCCGACAGTCTCCTACGAGCAGTACTTC. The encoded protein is CASSLPTVSYEQYF.

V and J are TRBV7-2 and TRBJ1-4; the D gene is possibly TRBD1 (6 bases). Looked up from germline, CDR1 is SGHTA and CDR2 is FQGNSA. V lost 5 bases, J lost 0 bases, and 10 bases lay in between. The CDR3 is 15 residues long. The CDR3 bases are TGTGCCAGCAGCCCCCGACAGGCAACTAATGAAAAACTGTTTTTT. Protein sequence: CASSPRQATNEKLFF.

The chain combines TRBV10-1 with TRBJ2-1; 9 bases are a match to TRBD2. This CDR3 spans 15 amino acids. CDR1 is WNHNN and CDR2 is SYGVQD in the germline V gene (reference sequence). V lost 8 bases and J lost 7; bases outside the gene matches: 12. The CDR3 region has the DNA TGCGCCAGCTCCCGGAGGGGCGGGGGGGAGAATGAGCAGTTCTTC. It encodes CASSRRGGGENEQFF.

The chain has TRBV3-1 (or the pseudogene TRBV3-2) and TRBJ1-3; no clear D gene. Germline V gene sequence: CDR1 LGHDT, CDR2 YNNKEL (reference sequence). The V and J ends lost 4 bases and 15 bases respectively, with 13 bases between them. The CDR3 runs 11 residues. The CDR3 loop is CASSRGPTRYF. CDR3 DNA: TGTGCCAGCAGCCGAGGACCTACGAGATATTTT.

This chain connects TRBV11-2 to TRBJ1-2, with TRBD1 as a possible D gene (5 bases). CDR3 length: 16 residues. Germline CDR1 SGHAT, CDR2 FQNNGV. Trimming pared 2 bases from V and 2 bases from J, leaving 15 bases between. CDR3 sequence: CASSLTPSTGNYGYTF. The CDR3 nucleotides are TGTGCCAGCAGCTTAACCCCTAGTACAGGCAACTATGGCTACACCTTC.

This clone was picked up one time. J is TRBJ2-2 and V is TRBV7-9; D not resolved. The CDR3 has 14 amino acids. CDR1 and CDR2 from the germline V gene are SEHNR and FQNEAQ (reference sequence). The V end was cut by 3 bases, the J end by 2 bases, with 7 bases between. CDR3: CASSFDSNTGELFF. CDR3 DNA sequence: TGTGCCAGCAGCTTCGACTCTAACACCGGGGAGCTGTTTTTT.

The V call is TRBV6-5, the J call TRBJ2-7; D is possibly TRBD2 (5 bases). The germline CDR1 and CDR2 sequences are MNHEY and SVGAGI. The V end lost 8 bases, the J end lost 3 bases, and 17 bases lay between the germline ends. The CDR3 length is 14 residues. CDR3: CASPTAGGFYEQYF. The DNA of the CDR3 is TGTGCCAGCCCCACGGCAGGCGGGTTCTACGAGCAGTACTTC.

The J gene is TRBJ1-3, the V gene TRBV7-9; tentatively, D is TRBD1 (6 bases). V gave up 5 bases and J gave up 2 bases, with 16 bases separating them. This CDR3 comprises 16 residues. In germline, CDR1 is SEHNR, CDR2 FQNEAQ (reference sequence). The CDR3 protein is CASSPADSHTGNTIYF. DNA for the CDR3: TGTGCCAGCAGCCCCGCGGACAGCCATACTGGAAACACCATATATTTT.

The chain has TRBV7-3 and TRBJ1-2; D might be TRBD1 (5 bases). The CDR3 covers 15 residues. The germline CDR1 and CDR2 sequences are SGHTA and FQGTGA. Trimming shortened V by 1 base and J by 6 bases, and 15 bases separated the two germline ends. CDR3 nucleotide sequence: TGTGCCAGCAGCTTAATTGGAGGGGCATCGGATGGCTACACCTTC. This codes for CASSLIGGASDGYTF.

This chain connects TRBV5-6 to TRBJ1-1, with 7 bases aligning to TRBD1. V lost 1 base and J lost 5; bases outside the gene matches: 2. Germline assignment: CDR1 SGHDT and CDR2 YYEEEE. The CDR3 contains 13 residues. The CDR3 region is CASSLSGGTEAFF. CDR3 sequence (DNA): TGTGCCAGCAGCTTGTCAGGGGGAACTGAAGCTTTCTTT.

The CDR3 DNA follows: TGTGCCAGCAGTCAACCGGCCAACACCGGGGAGCTGTTTTTT. This codes for CASSQPANTGELFF. This chain joins TRBV6-6 and TRBJ2-2; D ambiguous. Germline lookup yields CDR1 MNHNY and CDR2 SVGAGI (reference sequence). This CDR3 is 14 amino acids long. Trimming removed 5 bases at V and 2 bases at J, with 9 bases between.

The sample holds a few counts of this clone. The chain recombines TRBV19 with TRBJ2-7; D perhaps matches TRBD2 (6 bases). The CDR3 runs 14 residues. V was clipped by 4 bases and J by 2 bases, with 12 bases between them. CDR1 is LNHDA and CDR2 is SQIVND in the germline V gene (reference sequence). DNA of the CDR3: TGTGCCAGTAGTACATCTAGCGTCCCCTACGAGCAGTACTTC. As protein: CASSTSSVPYEQYF.

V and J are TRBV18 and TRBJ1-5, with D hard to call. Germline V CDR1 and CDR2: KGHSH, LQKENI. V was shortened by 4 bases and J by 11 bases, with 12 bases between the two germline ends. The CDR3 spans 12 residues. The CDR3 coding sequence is TGTGCCAGCTCACGCCCGGGCGGTTCCCAGCATTTT. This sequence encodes CASSRPGGSQHF. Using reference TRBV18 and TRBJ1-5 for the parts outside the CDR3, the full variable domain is NAGVMQNPRHLVRRRGQEARLRCSPMKGHSHVYWYRQLPEEGLKFMVYLQKENIIDESGMPKERFSAEFPKEGPSILRIQQVVRGDSAAYFCASSRPGGSQHFGDGTRLSIL.

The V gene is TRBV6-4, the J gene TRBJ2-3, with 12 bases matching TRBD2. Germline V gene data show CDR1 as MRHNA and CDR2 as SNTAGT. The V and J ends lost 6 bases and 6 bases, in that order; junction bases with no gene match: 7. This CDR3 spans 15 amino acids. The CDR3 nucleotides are TGTGCCAGCAGCCCCGGGACTAGCGGGCACGATACGCAGTATTTT. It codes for CASSPGTSGHDTQYF.

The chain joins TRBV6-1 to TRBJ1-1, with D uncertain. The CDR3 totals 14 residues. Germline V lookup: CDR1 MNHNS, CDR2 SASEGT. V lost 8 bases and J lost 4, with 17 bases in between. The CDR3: CASRGGYGGTEAFF. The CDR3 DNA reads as TGTGCCAGCCGTGGCGGGTATGGTGGCACTGAAGCTTTCTTT.

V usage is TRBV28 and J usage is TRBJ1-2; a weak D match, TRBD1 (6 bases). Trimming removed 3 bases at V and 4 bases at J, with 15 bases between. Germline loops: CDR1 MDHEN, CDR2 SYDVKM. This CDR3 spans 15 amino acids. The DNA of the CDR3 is TGTGCCAGCAGTTTGACAGGTCCTACTATCTATGGCTACACCTTC. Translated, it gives CASSLTGPTIYGYTF.